Described below is a single TCR beta chain sequence and its context. As yet, its antigen is unknown. Every isolated RNA sample was fully reverse transcribed, so sequencing captured expressed TCRB transcripts. Assay: immunoSEQ multiplex PCR; the TCRdb copy retains only in-frame clones and omits some. Of a few hundred thousand clones in the sample, roughly 12% are singletons; the top ten hold 0.0085% to 0.012%. These data belong to a study of beta chain features in type 1 diabetes. Study results and limitations: Naive, central memory and Treg TCRB repertoires seemed to resemble each other more closely in patients than they did in healthy donors. Across all four CD4+ subsets, people with type 1 diabetes showed modestly shorter TCRB CDR3s.

The purity of all sorted populations exceeded 98%. The sequencing sample was made of naive CD4+ T cells from blood. This receptor was identified in a woman under 30 with type 1 diabetes.

CDR3 DNA: TGTGCCAGTAGTATAGGCGGACTAGTTGACTACGAGCAGTACTTC. Encoded protein: CASSIGGLVDYEQYF. The V and J genes are TRBV19 and TRBJ2-7; 7 positions match TRBD2. The trim removed 1 base at V and 3 bases at J, leaving 6 bases unmatched. Germline V gene data show CDR1 as LNHDA and CDR2 as SQIVND (reference sequence). This CDR3 comprises 15 residues.